This TCR beta chain comes out of a study of blood T cell repertoires in COVID-19. Looking at the study overall: From the United States, Italy and Spain came samples of acute and convalescent COVID-19. The cDNA or gDNA used as material had been derived from T cells, B-cell-depleted T cells, or PBMCs.

Authors' data handling: Estimation of nucleated cell counts relied on the amplification of reference gene primers. Only in-frame clones appear in the TCRdb table, and some are missing; sequencing was by immunoSEQ multiplex PCR. That table supplies the V and J calls and clone size; D and trimming were determined from the DNA. Among some 200,000 clones, just over 85% were seen once, and the ten largest hold 4.5% to 7.5%. The CDR3 consists of 12 residues. Trimming stripped 1 base from V and 6 bases from J, with 6 bases between. Per germline, CDR1 SGHRS and CDR2 YFSETQ. The chain combines TRBV5-1 with TRBJ2-3; D remains unclear. Sequencing was carried out using peripheral blood. The source of this sequence is a man of 80 years or more with acute or convalescent COVID-19. In DNA, the CDR3 is TGCGCCAGCAGCTTGAACATGGATACGCAGTATTTT. Protein sequence: CASSLNMDTQYF.